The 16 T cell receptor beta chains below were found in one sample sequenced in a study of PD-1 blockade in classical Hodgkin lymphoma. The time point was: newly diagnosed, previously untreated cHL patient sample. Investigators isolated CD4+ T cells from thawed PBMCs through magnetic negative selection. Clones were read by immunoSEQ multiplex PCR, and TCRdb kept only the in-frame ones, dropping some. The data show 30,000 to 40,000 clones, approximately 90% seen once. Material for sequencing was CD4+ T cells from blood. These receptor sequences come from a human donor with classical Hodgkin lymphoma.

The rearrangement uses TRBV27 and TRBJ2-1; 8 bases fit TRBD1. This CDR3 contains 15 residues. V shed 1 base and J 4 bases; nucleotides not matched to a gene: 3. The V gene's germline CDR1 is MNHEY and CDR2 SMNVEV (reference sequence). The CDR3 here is CASSLLDRDYNEQFF. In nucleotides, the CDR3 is TGTGCCAGCAGTTTATTGGACAGGGATTACAATGAGCAGTTCTTC.

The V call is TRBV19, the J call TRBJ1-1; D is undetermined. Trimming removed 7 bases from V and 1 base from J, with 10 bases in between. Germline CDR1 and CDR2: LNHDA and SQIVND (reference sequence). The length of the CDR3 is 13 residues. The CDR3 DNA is TGTGCCAGTATCGATCGGCAGAACACTGAAGCTTTCTTT. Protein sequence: CASIDRQNTEAFF.

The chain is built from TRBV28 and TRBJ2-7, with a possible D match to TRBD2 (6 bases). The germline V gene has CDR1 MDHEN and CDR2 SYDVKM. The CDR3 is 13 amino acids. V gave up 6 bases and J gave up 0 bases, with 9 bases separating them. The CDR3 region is CASRIAVSYEQYF. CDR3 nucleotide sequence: TGTGCCAGCAGGATAGCGGTCTCCTACGAGCAGTACTTC.

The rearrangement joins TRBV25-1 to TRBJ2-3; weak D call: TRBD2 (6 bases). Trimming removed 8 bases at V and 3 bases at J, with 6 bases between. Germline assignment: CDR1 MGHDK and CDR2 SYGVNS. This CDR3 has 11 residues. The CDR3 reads CASRGTDTQYF. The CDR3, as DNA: TGTGCCAGCCGGGGGACAGATACGCAGTATTTT.

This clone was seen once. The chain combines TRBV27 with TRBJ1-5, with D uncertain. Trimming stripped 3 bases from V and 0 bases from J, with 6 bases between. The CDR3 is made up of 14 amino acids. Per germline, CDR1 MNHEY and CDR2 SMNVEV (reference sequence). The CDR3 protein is CASSLVFSNQPQHF. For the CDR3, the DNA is TGTGCCAGCAGTTTGGTGTTTAGCAATCAGCCCCAGCATTTT.

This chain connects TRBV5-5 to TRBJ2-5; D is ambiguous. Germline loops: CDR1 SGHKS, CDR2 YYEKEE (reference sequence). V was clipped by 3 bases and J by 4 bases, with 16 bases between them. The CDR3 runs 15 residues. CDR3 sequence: CASSSWVDWGETQYF. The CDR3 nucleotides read TGTGCCAGCAGCTCATGGGTGGATTGGGGAGAGACCCAGTACTTC.

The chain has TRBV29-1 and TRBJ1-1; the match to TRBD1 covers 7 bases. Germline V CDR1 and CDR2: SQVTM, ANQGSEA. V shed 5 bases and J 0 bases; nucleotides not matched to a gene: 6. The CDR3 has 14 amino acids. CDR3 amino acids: CSVLGQSMNTEAFF. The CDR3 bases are TGCAGCGTTCTGGGACAGTCGATGAACACTGAAGCTTTCTTT.

The CDR3 DNA sequence: TGTGCCAGCAGCTTACAGGGGGACGCTGAAGCTTTCTTT. Translated, it gives CASSLQGDAEAFF. The chain employs TRBV7-9 and TRBJ1-1; 7 positions match TRBD1. The CDR3 loop spans 13 amino acids. The V and J ends lost 2 bases and 6 bases, in that order; junction bases with no gene match: 3. Germline V gene sequence: CDR1 SEHNR, CDR2 FQNEAQ (reference sequence).

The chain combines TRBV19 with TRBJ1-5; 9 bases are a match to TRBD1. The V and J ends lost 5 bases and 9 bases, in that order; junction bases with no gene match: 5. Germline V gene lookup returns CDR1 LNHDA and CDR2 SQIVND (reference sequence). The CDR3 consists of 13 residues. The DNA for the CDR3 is TGTGCCAGTAGTGGACAGGGGTGGGGGCCCCAGCATTTT. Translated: CASSGQGWGPQHF.

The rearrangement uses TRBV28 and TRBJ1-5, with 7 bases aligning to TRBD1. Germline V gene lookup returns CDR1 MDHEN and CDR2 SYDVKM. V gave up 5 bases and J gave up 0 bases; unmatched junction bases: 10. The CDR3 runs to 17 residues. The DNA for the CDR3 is TGTGCCAGCAGTCTGAGGACAGGCGCTTTTAGCAATCAGCCCCAGCATTTT. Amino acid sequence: CASSLRTGAFSNQPQHF.

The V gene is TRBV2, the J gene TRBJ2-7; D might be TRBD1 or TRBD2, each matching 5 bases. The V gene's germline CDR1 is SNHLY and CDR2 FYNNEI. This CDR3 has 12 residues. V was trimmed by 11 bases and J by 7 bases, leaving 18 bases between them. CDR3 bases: TGTGCCTGTCGGGACCCCGCTAGGGAGCAGTACTTC. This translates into CACRDPAREQYF.

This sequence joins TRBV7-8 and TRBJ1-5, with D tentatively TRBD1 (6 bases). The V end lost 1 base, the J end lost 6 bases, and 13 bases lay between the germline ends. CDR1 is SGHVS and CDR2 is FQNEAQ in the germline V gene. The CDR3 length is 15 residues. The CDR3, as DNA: TGTGCCAGCAGCTTAGGGGGGGGGCAGCGTCAGCCCCAGCATTTT. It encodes CASSLGGGQRQPQHF.

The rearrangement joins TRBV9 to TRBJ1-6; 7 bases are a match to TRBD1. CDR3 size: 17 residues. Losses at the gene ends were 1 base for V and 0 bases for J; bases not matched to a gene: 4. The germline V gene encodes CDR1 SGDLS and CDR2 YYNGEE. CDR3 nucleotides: TGTGCCAGCAGCGTACAGGGGGGGAGCTCCTATAATTCACCCCTCCACTTT. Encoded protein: CASSVQGGSSYNSPLHF.

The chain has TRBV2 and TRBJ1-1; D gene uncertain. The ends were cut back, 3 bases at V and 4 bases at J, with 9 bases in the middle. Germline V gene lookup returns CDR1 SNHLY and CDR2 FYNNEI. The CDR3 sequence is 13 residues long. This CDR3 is CASSEDLGTEAFF. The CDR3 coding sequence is TGTGCCAGCAGTGAGGACCTGGGCACTGAAGCTTTCTTT. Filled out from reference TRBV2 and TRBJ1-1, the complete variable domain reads EPEVTQTPSHQVTQMGQEVILRCVPISNHLYFYWYRQILGQKVEFLVSFYNNEISEKSEIFDDQFSVERPDGSNFTLKIRSTKLEDSAMYFCASSEDLGTEAFFGQGTRLTVV.

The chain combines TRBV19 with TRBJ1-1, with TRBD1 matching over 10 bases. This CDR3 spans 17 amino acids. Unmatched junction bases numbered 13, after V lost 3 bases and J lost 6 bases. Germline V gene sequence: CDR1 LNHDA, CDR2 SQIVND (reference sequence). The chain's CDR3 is CASSILRGDRGGSEAFF. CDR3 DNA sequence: TGTGCCAGTAGTATCCTTCGAGGGGACAGGGGTGGTTCTGAAGCTTTCTTT.

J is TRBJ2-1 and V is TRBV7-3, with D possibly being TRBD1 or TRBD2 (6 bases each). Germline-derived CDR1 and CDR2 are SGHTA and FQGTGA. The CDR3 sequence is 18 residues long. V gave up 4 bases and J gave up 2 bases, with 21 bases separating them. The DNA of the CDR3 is TGTGCCAGCAGCTCGCTGGGACGGAGGGGGGCGGCCTACAATGAGCAGTTCTTC. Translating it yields CASSSLGRRGAAYNEQFF.